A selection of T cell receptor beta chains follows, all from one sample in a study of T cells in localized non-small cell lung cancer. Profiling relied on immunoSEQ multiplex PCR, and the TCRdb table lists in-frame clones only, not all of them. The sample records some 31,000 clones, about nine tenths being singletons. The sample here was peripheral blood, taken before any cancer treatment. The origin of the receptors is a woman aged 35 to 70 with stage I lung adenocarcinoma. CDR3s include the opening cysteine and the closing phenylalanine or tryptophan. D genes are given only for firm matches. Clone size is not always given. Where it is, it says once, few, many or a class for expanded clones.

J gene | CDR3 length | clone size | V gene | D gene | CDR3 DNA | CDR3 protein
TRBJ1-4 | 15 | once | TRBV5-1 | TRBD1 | TGCGCCAGCAGCTTACAGACAGGGGGAAATGAAAAACTGTTTTTT | CASSLQTGGNEKLFF
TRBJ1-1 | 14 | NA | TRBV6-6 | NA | TGTGCCAGCAGTGTGACAGGTCAGAACACTGAAGCTTTCTTT | CASSVTGQNTEAFF
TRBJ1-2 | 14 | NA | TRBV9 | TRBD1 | TGTGCCAGCAGCTCGAGGACAGGCGGCTATGGCTACACCTTC | CASSSRTGGYGYTF
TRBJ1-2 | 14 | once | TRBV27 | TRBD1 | TGTGCCAGCAGCGAGGACAGGCAGAACTATGGCTACACCTTC | CASSEDRQNYGYTF
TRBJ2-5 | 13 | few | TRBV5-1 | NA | TGCGCCAGCAGCTTGGGCCCCTGGGAGACCCAGTACTTC | CASSLGPWETQYF
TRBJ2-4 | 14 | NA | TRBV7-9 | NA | TGTGCCAGCAGCTTAGGCCCCGGTGGAAACATTCAGTACTTC | CASSLGPGGNIQYF
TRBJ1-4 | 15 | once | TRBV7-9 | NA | TGTGCCAGCAGCTTAGGCACAGGGATATACGAAAAACTGTTTTTT | CASSLGTGIYEKLFF
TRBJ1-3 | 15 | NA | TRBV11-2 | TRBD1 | TGTGCCAGCAGTTTGACAGGGGCCTCTGGAAACACCATATATTTT | CASSLTGASGNTIYF
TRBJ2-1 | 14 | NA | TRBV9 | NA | TGTGCCAGCAGCGTAGCGGGGGATTACAATGAGCAGTTCTTC | CASSVAGDYNEQFF
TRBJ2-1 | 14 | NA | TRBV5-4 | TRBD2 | TGTGCCAGCAGCCCGGGGGGGCCCAGCAATGAGCAGTTCTTC | CASSPGGPSNEQFF
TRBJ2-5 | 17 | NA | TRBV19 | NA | TGTGCCAGTAGGCAGAAACAGCGTGACAGGTCGCAAGAGACCCAGTACTTC | CASRQKQRDRSQETQYF
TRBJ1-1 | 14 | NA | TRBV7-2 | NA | TGTGCCAGCAGGTTAGGACAGACCGTCACTGAAGCTTTCTTT | CASRLGQTVTEAFF
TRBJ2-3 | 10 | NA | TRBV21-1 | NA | TGTGCCAGCAGCACAGTCGAGCAGTATTTT | CASSTVEQYF
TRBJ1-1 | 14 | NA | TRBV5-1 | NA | TGCGCCAGCAGCTTCGGGGGGTCTAACACTGAAGCTTTCTTT | CASSFGGSNTEAFF
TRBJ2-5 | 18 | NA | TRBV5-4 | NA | TGTGCCAGCAGTAATCCTTATATACCGGGACCCAGTGGAGAGACCCAGTACTTC | CASSNPYIPGPSGETQYF
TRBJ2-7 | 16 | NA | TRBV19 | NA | TGTGCCAGTAGCACAATCATAACAGCGGATACTTACGAGCAGTACTTC | CASSTIITADTYEQYF
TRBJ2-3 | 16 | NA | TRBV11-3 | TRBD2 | TGTGCCAGCAGCTTAGCGTCTAGCGGGGGGCCAGATACGCAGTATTTT | CASSLASSGGPDTQYF
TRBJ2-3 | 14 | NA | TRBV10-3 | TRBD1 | TGTGCCATCATGGACAGGGGGCGCGGAGATACGCAGTATTTT | CAIMDRGRGDTQYF
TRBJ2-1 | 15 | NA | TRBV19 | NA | TGTGCCAGTAGTTCCCCATCCCGGGACTTCAATGAGCAGTTCTTC | CASSSPSRDFNEQFF
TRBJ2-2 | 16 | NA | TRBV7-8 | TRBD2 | TGTGCCAGCAGCGAGAAGCGGGGATTAAACACCGGGGAGCTGTTTTTT | CASSEKRGLNTGELFF
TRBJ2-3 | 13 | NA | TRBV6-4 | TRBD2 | TGTGCCAGCGGCCGGGGGGTCACAGATACGCAGTATTTT | CASGRGVTDTQYF
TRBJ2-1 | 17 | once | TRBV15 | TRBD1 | TGTGCCACCAGCAGAGATCCAGTTCAGGGGGCGTCCAATGAGCAGTTCTTC | CATSRDPVQGASNEQFF
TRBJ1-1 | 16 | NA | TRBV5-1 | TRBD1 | TGCGCCAGCAGGCGTCCCGGGACAGGGATAGACACTGAAGCTTTCTTT | CASRRPGTGIDTEAFF
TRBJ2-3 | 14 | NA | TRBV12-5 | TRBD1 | TGTGCTAGTGGTTTGGTCCCGGGACAGGGTACGCAGTATTTT | CASGLVPGQGTQYF
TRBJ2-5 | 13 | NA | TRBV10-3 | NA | TGTGCCATAATGGGGCGGAACCAAGAGACCCAGTACTTC | CAIMGRNQETQYF
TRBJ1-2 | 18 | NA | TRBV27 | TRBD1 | TGTGCCAGCCGTCAACCGACAGGGGATTCGTGGTTTAACTATGGCTACACCTTC | CASRQPTGDSWFNYGYTF
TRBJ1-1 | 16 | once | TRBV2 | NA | TGTGCCATTCCCTGGGGGGGGGAGGCAAGAGGCACTGAAGCTTTCTTT | CAIPWGGEARGTEAFF